The 25 T cell receptor beta chains below all came from one sample that was sequenced in a study of control samples from healthy donors and cancer patients. Assay used: immunoSEQ multiplex PCR; TCRdb lists only in-frame clones, some missing. Of some 130,000 clones in the sample, around nine tenths were seen once. Input material: blood. Receptors originate from a man between 18 and 29 years old in good health.

V and J are TRBV6-2 or TRBV6-3 and TRBJ2-1, with D possibly being TRBD1 (6 bases). The CDR3 contains 16 residues. V lost 2 bases to trimming and J lost 3 bases, with 14 bases between them. Per germline, CDR1 MNHEY and CDR2 SVGEGT. The CDR3, as DNA: TGTGCCAGCAGTTACACCCTCCGGACAGTCTACAATGAGCAGTTCTTC. Protein: CASSYTLRTVYNEQFF.

The chain couples TRBV2 to TRBJ2-1; D is undetermined. The V end lost 4 bases, the J end lost 1 base, and 5 bases lay between the germline ends. Per germline, CDR1 SNHLY and CDR2 FYNNEI. The CDR3 has 13 residues. The CDR3 reads CASSVESYNEQFF. CDR3 nucleotides: TGTGCCAGCAGTGTCGAGTCCTACAATGAGCAGTTCTTC.

V is TRBV6-6 and J is TRBJ2-3; no clear D. The CDR3 has 12 amino acids. Germline CDR1 and CDR2: MNHNY and SVGAGI (reference sequence). The V and J ends lost 2 bases and 5 bases respectively, with 5 bases between them. The CDR3 bases are TGTGCCAGCAGTTACAGGATAGATACGCAGTATTTT. Amino acids: CASSYRIDTQYF.

The DNA of the CDR3 is TGTGCCAGCAGCCCACAGGGGTCCTACGAGCAGTACTTC. This sequence encodes CASSPQGSYEQYF. The chain combines TRBV5-4 with TRBJ2-7, with 7 bases aligning to TRBD1. Germline-derived CDR1 and CDR2 are SGHNT and YYREEE (reference sequence). The CDR3 has 13 residues. Unmatched junction bases numbered 2, after V lost 4 bases and J lost 1 base.

V usage is TRBV27 and J usage is TRBJ1-6, with a weak D call TRBD1 (6 bases). The length of the CDR3 is 15 residues. Germline V gene data show CDR1 as MNHEY and CDR2 as SMNVEV (reference sequence). V was shortened by 3 bases and J by 10 bases, with 16 bases between the two germline ends. This chain's CDR3 is CASSFGPGVRSPLHF. The CDR3 DNA follows: TGTGCCAGCAGTTTTGGTCCAGGGGTGAGATCACCCCTCCACTTT.

This clone has just a few counts. The rearrangement uses TRBV19 and TRBJ1-4, with D unclear. V gave up 4 bases and J gave up 3 bases, with 9 bases separating them. Germline CDR1 is LNHDA and CDR2 is SQIVND (reference sequence). CDR3 length: 14 amino acids. The CDR3 is CASSTRQSNEKLFF. The CDR3 region has the DNA TGTGCCAGTAGTACCAGGCAGTCTAATGAAAAACTGTTTTTT.

The genes are TRBV5-1 and TRBJ2-3, with 8 bases lining up with TRBD1. Germline assignment: CDR1 SGHRS and CDR2 YFSETQ. The CDR3 has 14 residues. The J segment lost 5 bases and the V segment lost 2 bases, leaving 4 bases of the junction unmatched. This chain's CDR3 is CASSLRQGLDTQYF. In DNA, the CDR3 is TGCGCCAGCAGCTTAAGACAGGGGTTAGATACGCAGTATTTT.

This sequence joins TRBV2 and TRBJ2-5; 10 bases are a match to TRBD2. The junction had 10 bases not matched to a gene; V was cut back by 4 bases and J by 2 bases. CDR1 is SNHLY and CDR2 is FYNNEI in the germline V gene. The CDR3 extends over 17 amino acids. The CDR3 loop is CASSGLWASGSQETQYF. As DNA, the CDR3 is TGTGCCAGCAGTGGGCTTTGGGCTAGCGGGAGTCAAGAGACCCAGTACTTC. Combining the CDR3 with reference TRBV2 and TRBJ2-5 gives the whole variable domain EPEVTQTPSHQVTQMGQEVILRCVPISNHLYFYWYRQILGQKVEFLVSFYNNEISEKSEIFDDQFSVERPDGSNFTLKIRSTKLEDSAMYFCASSGLWASGSQETQYFGPGTRLLVL.

The chain has TRBV19 and TRBJ1-4, with TRBD1 as a possible D gene (5 bases). The CDR3 length is 16 residues. Between the trimmed V and J ends, which lost 6 bases and 3 bases, there was a span of 17 bases. The V gene's germline CDR1 is LNHDA and CDR2 SQIVND (reference sequence). CDR3 sequence: CASRPQGPRANEKLFF. For the CDR3, the DNA is TGTGCCAGTAGACCCCAGGGCCCGCGGGCTAATGAAAAACTGTTTTTT.

The chain carries TRBV4-1 and TRBJ2-1, with 7 positions matching TRBD2. This CDR3 has 16 amino acids. In germline, CDR1 is MGHRA, CDR2 YSYEKL. J lost 7 bases, V lost 1 base, and 10 bases had no gene match. CDR3 DNA: TGCGCCAGCAGCCAAGTTGCGGGGGACGTGGGGAATGAGCAGTTCTTC. It yields the protein CASSQVAGDVGNEQFF.

Details on this clone: The sample carries other DNA sequences with the same CDR3. This sequence joins TRBV5-1 and TRBJ2-5; no definite D call. Germline V gene data show CDR1 as SGHRS and CDR2 as YFSETQ. CDR3 length: 13 amino acids. V was trimmed by 0 bases and J by 1 base, leaving 4 bases between them. The CDR3 reads CASSLGPQETQYF. In DNA, the CDR3 is TGCGCCAGCAGCTTGGGACCCCAAGAGACCCAGTACTTC.

This clone was seen just once. This chain links TRBV10-1 with TRBJ2-5, with 8 bases identical to TRBD1. With V trimmed by 0 bases and J by 3 bases, 3 bases remained unmatched. Looked up from germline, CDR1 is WNHNN and CDR2 is SYGVQD (reference sequence). This CDR3 spans 15 amino acids. The CDR3 loop reads CASSESGQAEETQYF. CDR3 DNA sequence: TGCGCCAGCAGTGAGTCGGGACAGGCCGAAGAGACCCAGTACTTC.

V usage is TRBV7-9 and J usage is TRBJ1-1; D gene ambiguous. Trimming cost V 0 bases and J 6 bases, with 14 bases left between them. Looked up from germline, CDR1 is SEHNR and CDR2 is FQNEAQ (reference sequence). This CDR3 spans 15 amino acids. CDR3 residues: CASSLAGPGLSEAFF. CDR3 sequence (DNA): TGTGCCAGCAGCTTAGCCGGGCCCGGACTTTCTGAAGCTTTCTTT. The complete variable domain, with remaining parts taken from reference TRBV7-9 and TRBJ1-1, reads DTGVSQNPRHKITKRGQNVTFRCDPISEHNRLYWYRQTLGQGPEFLTYFQNEAQLEKSRLLSDRFSAERPKGSFSTLEIQRTEQGDSAMYLCASSLAGPGLSEAFFGQGTRLTVV.

This clone appeared a single time. The V and J genes are TRBV2 and TRBJ2-7; possibly TRBD1 or TRBD2 for D (6 bases each). The germline gives CDR1 SNHLY, CDR2 FYNNEI. The CDR3 length is 12 residues. The V gene lost 8 bases and the J gene lost 5 bases, with 13 bases spanning the gap. The CDR3 DNA reads as TGTGCCAGCTCGGGGGCGTGGGACGAGCAGTACGTC. Residues: CASSGAWDEQYV.

CDR3 DNA: TGTGCCAGCAGTTTTAAACACGAGCAGTACTTC. Amino acids: CASSFKHEQYF. The chain is built from TRBV28 and TRBJ2-7; D unclear. V was trimmed by 3 bases and J by 5 bases, leaving 5 bases between them. The CDR3 consists of 11 residues. CDR1 is MDHEN and CDR2 is SYDVKM in the germline V gene.

This chain uses TRBV19 with TRBJ1-1; D uncertain. The V end lost 4 bases, the J end lost 0 bases, and 9 bases lay between the germline ends. The length of the CDR3 is 14 residues. Germline lookup yields CDR1 LNHDA and CDR2 SQIVND (reference sequence). CDR3 sequence: CASSKEAMNTEAFF. As DNA, the CDR3 is TGTGCCAGTAGTAAGGAGGCGATGAACACTGAAGCTTTCTTT.

The V call is TRBV30, the J call TRBJ2-2; D is undetermined. The germline gives CDR1 GTSNPN, CDR2 SVGIG (reference sequence). This CDR3 contains 15 residues. Trimming stripped 0 bases from V and 3 bases from J, with 11 bases between. The CDR3 coding sequence is TGTGCCTGGAGTGTTTTAAGGATCGACACCGGGGAGCTGTTTTTT. It translates to CAWSVLRIDTGELFF.

The rearrangement uses TRBV19 and TRBJ2-5; D might be TRBD2 (5 bases). V lost 3 bases, J lost 4 bases, and 18 bases lay in between. Germline V CDR1 and CDR2: LNHDA, SQIVND (reference sequence). The CDR3 is made up of 16 amino acids. CDR3 nucleotides: TGTGCCAGTAGTATCCCCGGACTGGGGTGGCGAGAGACCCAGTACTTC. Protein sequence: CASSIPGLGWRETQYF.

The gene calls are TRBV7-2 and TRBJ1-3; D is perhaps TRBD1 (5 bases). The germline gives CDR1 SGHTA, CDR2 FQGNSA. The CDR3 contains 13 residues. The ends were cut back, 8 bases at V and 0 bases at J, with 8 bases in the middle. CDR3 in amino acids: CASGGVSGNTIYF. As DNA, the CDR3 is TGTGCCAGCGGGGGGGTCTCTGGAAACACCATATATTTT. Drawing the rest from reference TRBV7-2 and TRBJ1-3, the complete variable domain is GAGVSQSPSNKVTEKGKDVELRCDPISGHTALYWYRQSLGQGLEFLIYFQGNSAPDKSGLPSDRFSAERTGGSVSTLTIQRTQQEDSAVYLCASGGVSGNTIYFGEGSWLTVV.

This clone appeared a few times. The V and J genes are TRBV19 and TRBJ1-5, with D maybe TRBD1 (5 bases). This CDR3 has 13 residues. CDR1 LNHDA and CDR2 SQIVND come from the germline V gene (reference sequence). V lost 6 bases and J lost 3, with 9 bases in between. CDR3 region: CASRGRFNQPQHF. CDR3 in DNA: TGTGCCAGTAGGGGGCGTTTCAATCAGCCCCAGCATTTT. The whole variable domain, remainder taken from reference TRBV19 and TRBJ1-5, is DGGITQSPKYLFRKEGQNVTLSCEQNLNHDAMYWYRQDPGQGLRLIYYSQIVNDFQKGDIAEGYSVSREKKESFPLTVTSAQKNPTAFYLCASRGRFNQPQHFGDGTRLSIL.

The chain recombines TRBV27 with TRBJ1-4; D is unclear. Trimming removed 2 bases at V and 5 bases at J, with 12 bases between. CDR1 and CDR2 from the germline V gene are MNHEY and SMNVEV (reference sequence). The CDR3 is 15 residues long. The CDR3 nucleotides read TGTGCCAGCAGTTTAAGTCTACAGCCCAATGAAAAACTGTTTTTT. Protein: CASSLSLQPNEKLFF.

This chain connects TRBV18 to TRBJ1-1; D may be TRBD1 (5 bases). The CDR3 has 13 residues. From germline, CDR1 is KGHSH and CDR2 LQKENI. The V and J ends lost 8 bases and 1 base respectively, with 11 bases between them. The CDR3 DNA is TGTGCCAGCGCTCAGGGAAAGAACACTGAAGCTTTCTTT. It encodes CASAQGKNTEAFF.

The chain carries TRBV28 and TRBJ1-6; 9 nucleotides line up with TRBD1. This CDR3 comprises 16 residues. CDR1 and CDR2 from the germline V gene are MDHEN and SYDVKM. The V and J ends lost 1 base and 10 bases, in that order; junction bases with no gene match: 8. The CDR3 DNA sequence: TGTGCCAGCAGTTTATACGGGACAGGGTCGGGATCACCCCTCCACTTT. Its protein is CASSLYGTGSGSPLHF.

The chain employs TRBV5-4 and TRBJ2-1; 7 nucleotides match TRBD1. CDR3 size: 16 residues. Germline CDR1 SGHNT, CDR2 YYREEE (reference sequence). J was trimmed by 0 bases and V by 4 bases; bases with no gene match: 7. The CDR3 is CASSPGAGGSYNEQFF. The DNA for the CDR3 is TGTGCCAGCAGCCCAGGGGCAGGGGGCTCCTACAATGAGCAGTTCTTC.

The chain couples TRBV7-8 to TRBJ2-1, with TRBD2 identical over 7 bases. CDR1 is SGHVS and CDR2 is FQNEAQ in the germline V gene. CDR3 length equals 17 residues. V was pared by 5 bases and J by 0 bases, with 10 bases of the junction left unmatched. Here the CDR3 reads CASSGGGYRSSYNEQFF. The CDR3 coding sequence is TGTGCCAGCAGCGGCGGGGGATATCGTAGCTCCTACAATGAGCAGTTCTTC.